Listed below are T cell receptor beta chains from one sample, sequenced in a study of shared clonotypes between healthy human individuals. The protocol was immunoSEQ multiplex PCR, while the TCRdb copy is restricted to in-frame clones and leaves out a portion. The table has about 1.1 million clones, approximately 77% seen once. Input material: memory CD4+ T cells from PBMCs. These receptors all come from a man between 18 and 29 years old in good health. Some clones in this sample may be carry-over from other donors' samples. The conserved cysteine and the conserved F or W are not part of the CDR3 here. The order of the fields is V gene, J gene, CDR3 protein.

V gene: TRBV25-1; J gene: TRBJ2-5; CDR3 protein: ASSEETQY
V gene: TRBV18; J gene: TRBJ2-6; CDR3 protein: ASSPTGGSGANVLT
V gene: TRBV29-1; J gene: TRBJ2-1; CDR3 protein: SGDVFDEQF
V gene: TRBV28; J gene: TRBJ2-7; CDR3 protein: ASSWGGPPYEQY
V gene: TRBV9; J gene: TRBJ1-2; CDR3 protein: ASSESEGRGYGYT
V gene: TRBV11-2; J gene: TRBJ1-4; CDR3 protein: ASSPTRTGIGEKLF
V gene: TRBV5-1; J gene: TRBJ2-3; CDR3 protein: ASSRTGTSGKDTQY
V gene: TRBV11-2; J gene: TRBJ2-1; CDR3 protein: ASSFGSGQGYNEQF
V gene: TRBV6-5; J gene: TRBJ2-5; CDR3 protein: ASSPGGATGETQY
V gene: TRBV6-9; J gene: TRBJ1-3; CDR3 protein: ASSYSWGHMGRRLSGNTIY
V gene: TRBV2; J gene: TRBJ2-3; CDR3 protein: ASRSKRGPDTQY
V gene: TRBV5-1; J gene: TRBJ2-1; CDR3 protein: ASSSLASGPNEQF
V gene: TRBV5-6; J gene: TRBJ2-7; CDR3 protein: ASSFVGLVGEQY
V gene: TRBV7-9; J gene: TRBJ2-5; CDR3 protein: ASRPGQGHYQETQY
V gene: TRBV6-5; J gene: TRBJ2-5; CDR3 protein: ASRTTSGRQETQY
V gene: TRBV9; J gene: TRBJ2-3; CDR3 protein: ASSVSGDTQY
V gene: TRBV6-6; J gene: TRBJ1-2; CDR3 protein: ASSYSGTNGYT
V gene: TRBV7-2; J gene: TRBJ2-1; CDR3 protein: ASSRIAGSFYNEQF
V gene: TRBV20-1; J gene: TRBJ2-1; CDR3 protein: SARPEQF
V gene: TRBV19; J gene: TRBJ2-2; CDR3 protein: ASSSGLVYTGELF
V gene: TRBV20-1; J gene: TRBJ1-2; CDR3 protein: SAQGRSGYT
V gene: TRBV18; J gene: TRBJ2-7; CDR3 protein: ASSLTAGGPGVGEQY
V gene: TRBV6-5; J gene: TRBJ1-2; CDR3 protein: ASSYSTGLTSGYT
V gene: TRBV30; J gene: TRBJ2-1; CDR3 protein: AWRIPQEGEQF
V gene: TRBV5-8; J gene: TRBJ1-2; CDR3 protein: ASSPGSHYGYT
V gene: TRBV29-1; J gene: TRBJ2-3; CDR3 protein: SSSGRRQSDTQY
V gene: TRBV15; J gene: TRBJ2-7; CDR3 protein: ATSRDRVPYEQY
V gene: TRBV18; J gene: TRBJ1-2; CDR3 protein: ASSATRVDNYGYT
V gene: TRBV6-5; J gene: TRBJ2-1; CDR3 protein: ASNEQF
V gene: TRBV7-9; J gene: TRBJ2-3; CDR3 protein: ASSYLAGGITDTQY
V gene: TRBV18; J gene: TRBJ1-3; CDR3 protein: ASSPIGTVSSGNTIY
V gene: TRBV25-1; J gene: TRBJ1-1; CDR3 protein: ASSGGTGRAF
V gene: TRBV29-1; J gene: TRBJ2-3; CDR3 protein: SVEVATATQY
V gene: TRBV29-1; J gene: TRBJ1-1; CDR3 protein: SVGQGDTEAF
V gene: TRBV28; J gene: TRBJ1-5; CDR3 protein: ASSPEIRSNQPQH
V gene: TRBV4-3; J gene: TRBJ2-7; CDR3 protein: ASSQDPPRYLAGAGEQY
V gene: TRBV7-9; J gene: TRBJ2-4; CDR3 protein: ASSPPGGGDIQY
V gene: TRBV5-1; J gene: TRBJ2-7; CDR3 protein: ASSKGDSGGPHEQY
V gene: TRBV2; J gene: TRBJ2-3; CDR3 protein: ASSRDRGPDTQY
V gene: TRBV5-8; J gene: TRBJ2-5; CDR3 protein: ASSLGQGRETQY
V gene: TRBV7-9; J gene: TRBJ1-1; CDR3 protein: ASSLVRPNEAF
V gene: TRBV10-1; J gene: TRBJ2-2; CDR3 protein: ASHGEGIGGVAGELF
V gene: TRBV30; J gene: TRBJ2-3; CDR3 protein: AWSTGLTDTQY
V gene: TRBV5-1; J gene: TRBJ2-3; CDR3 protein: ASGPGSTDTQY
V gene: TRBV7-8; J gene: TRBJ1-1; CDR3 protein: ASTLSGQEVEAF
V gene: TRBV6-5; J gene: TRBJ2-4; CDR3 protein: ASSYGGQTNIQY
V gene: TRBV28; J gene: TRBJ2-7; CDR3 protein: ASSLFRGTSGREQY
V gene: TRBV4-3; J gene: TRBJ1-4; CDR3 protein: ASSQTQFRDGEKLF
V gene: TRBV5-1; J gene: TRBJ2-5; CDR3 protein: ASSLLTGAQETQY
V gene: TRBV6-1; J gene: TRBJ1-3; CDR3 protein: ASSQTRTIY
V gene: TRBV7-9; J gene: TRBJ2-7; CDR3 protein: ASSGDRSSSYEQY
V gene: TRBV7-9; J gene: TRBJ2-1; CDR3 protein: ASSSQRLFGTEQF